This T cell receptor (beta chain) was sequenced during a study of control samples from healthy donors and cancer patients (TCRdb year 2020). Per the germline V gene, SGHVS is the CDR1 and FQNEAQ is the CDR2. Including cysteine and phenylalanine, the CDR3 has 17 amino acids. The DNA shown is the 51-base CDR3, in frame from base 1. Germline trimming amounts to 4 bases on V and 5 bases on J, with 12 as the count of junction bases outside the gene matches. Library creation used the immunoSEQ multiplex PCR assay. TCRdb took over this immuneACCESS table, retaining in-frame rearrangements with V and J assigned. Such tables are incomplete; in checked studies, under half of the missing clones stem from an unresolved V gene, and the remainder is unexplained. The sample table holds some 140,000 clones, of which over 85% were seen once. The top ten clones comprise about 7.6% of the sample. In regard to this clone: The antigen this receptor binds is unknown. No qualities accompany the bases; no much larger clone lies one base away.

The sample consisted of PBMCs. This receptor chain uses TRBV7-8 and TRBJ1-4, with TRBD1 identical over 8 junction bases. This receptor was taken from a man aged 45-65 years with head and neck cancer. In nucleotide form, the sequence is TGTGCCAGCAGCTCCTTCACAGGACAGGGTGCGAATGAAAAACTGTTTTTT. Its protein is CASSSFTGQGANEKLFF.